Listed below are T cell receptor beta chains from one sample, sequenced in a study of cytomegalovirus exposure and HLA in healthy donors. Profiling relied on immunoSEQ multiplex PCR, and the TCRdb table lists in-frame clones only, not all of them. The sample spans about 160,000 clones; the ten largest clones claim roughly 1.3%. The sample comprised PBMCs. Receptors originate from a woman aged 60 to 75 in good health and CMV-seronegative. Both conserved end residues are part of each CDR3. Fields, in order: D gene, J gene, V gene, CDR3 protein, CDR3 DNA. The D gene is left open where the match is weak.

TRBD2	TRBJ2-6	TRBV5-5	CASSFGLAGHRPSGANVLTF	TGTGCCAGCAGCTTCGGGCTAGCGGGACATCGTCCTTCTGGGGCCAACGTCCTGACTTTC
-	TRBJ2-5	TRBV5-1	CASSSGVHQETQYF	TGCGCCAGCAGCTCGGGGGTCCACCAAGAGACCCAGTACTTC
TRBD1	TRBJ2-7	TRBV5-4	CASSQGQYEQYF	TGTGCCAGCAGCCAGGGACAGTACGAGCAGTACTTC
-	TRBJ2-7	TRBV7-6	CASSAAGSYEQYF	TGTGCCAGCAGCGCCGCGGGATCCTACGAGCAGTACTTC
TRBD1	TRBJ1-4	TRBV19	CASSISGQGTNEKLFF	TGTGCCAGTAGTATTTCGGGACAGGGGACTAATGAAAAACTGTTTTTT
TRBD1	TRBJ1-2	TRBV7-2	CASSSQGQGGYGYTF	TGTGCCAGCAGCTCACAAGGACAGGGGGGCTATGGCTACACCTTC
-	TRBJ1-1	TRBV4-1	CASRSDRTLRGEAFF	TGCGCCAGCAGGTCCGACAGAACTTTACGAGGTGAAGCTTTCTTT
-	TRBJ2-1	TRBV5-1	CASSLLHAGASNEQFF	TGCGCCAGCAGCTTGTTACATGCGGGGGCCTCCAATGAGCAGTTCTTC
TRBD1	TRBJ2-1	TRBV6-5	CASSNGQGHYNEQFF	TGTGCCAGCAGCAACGGACAGGGTCACTACAATGAGCAGTTCTTC
TRBD2	TRBJ2-1	TRBV9	CASSVVSGAGEQFF	TGTGCCAGCAGCGTAGTAAGCGGGGCAGGTGAGCAGTTCTTC
-	TRBJ2-4	TRBV7-9	CASAQVGGRLAKNIQYF	TGTGCCAGCGCCCAGGTGGGAGGTAGGCTAGCCAAAAACATTCAGTACTTC
TRBD2	TRBJ2-1	TRBV9	CASSLAASGRAYNEQFF	TGTGCCAGCAGCCTCGCCGCCAGCGGGAGGGCCTACAATGAGCAGTTCTTC
TRBD2	TRBJ2-3	TRBV7-9	CASSLGRAGGRKSTDTQYF	TGTGCCAGCAGCTTAGGCCGAGCGGGAGGTAGAAAAAGCACAGATACGCAGTATTTT
TRBD1	TRBJ1-2	TRBV19	CASSISHRGNYGYTF	TGTGCCAGTAGTATATCTCACAGGGGTAACTATGGCTACACCTTC
TRBD2	TRBJ2-1	TRBV11-2	CASSLAHLGLGYNEQFF	TGTGCCAGCAGCTTAGCTCACCTGGGACTAGGTTACAATGAGCAGTTCTTC
-	TRBJ1-1	TRBV5-1	CASSLRGEMNTEAFF	TGCGCCAGCAGCCTCCGAGGAGAGATGAACACTGAAGCTTTCTTT
TRBD1	TRBJ2-1	TRBV5-1	CASSFPSGTGIYNEQFF	TGCGCCAGCAGCTTCCCCTCCGGGACAGGGATATACAATGAGCAGTTCTTC
TRBD2	TRBJ2-5	TRBV13	CASSFDTGGTQYF	TGTGCCAGCAGTTTCGACACGGGAGGGACCCAGTACTTC
TRBD1	TRBJ1-5	TRBV4-1	CASSPTGGGSVQPQHF	TGCGCCAGCAGCCCGACAGGGGGCGGAAGCGTTCAGCCCCAGCATTTT
TRBD1	TRBJ1-1	TRBV25-1	CASSRLGQGGTEAFF	TGTGCCAGCAGTAGACTAGGACAGGGTGGCACTGAAGCTTTCTTT
TRBD1	TRBJ1-4	TRBV29-1	CSVSRGLNEKLFF	TGCAGCGTTTCCAGGGGGCTTAATGAAAAACTGTTTTTT
-	TRBJ1-2	TRBV2	CASSEAARVGYTF	TGTGCCAGCAGTGAAGCGGCGAGGGTCGGCTACACCTTC
TRBD1	TRBJ2-1	TRBV7-7	CASSPLQGAGEQFF	TGTGCCAGCAGCCCTTTACAGGGGGCGGGTGAGCAGTTCTTC
-	TRBJ2-7	TRBV6-5	CASSYREDYEQYF	TGTGCCAGCAGTTATCGAGAGGACTACGAGCAGTACTTC
-	TRBJ2-7	TRBV28	CASSSPRGTYEQYF	TGTGCCAGCAGTTCCCCCCGCGGGACCTACGAGCAGTACTTC
-	TRBJ2-4	TRBV19	CASSPLSGVGNIQYF	TGTGCCAGTAGTCCGCTGTCCGGGGTAGGAAACATTCAGTACTTC
TRBD1	TRBJ2-7	TRBV5-4	CASSIGQGYSYEQYF	TGTGCCAGCAGCATAGGACAGGGATATTCCTACGAGCAGTACTTC
TRBD1	TRBJ1-2	TRBV9	CASSSTRDRVQYTF	TGTGCCAGCAGCTCGACCCGGGACAGGGTTCAGTACACCTTC
-	TRBJ1-1	TRBV7-3	CASSLKGRKNTEAFF	TGTGCCAGCAGCTTAAAGGGGCGAAAGAACACTGAAGCTTTCTTT
TRBD2	TRBJ2-5	TRBV7-2	CASSLVASGGPHETQYF	TGTGCCAGCAGCTTAGTGGCTAGCGGGGGGCCCCACGAGACCCAGTACTTC
-	TRBJ2-3	TRBV7-2	CASRYSKPTDTQYF	TGTGCCAGCAGATACAGTAAGCCCACAGATACGCAGTATTTT
TRBD1	TRBJ2-6	TRBV5-1	CASSRDRASSGANVLTF	TGCGCCAGCAGTCGGGACAGGGCATCCTCTGGGGCCAACGTCCTGACTTTC
TRBD1	TRBJ2-2	TRBV5-5	CASSSGTGVYTGELFF	TGTGCCAGCAGCTCCGGGACAGGGGTTTATACCGGGGAGCTGTTTTTT
-	TRBJ2-7	TRBV9	CASSVGLLSYEQYF	TGTGCCAGCAGCGTGGGGCTACTTTCCTACGAGCAGTACTTC
TRBD1	TRBJ1-3	TRBV5-1	CASSFGTESGNTIYF	TGCGCCAGCAGCTTCGGGACAGAGTCTGGAAACACCATATATTTT
-	TRBJ1-1	TRBV9	CASSYGSSTEAFF	TGTGCCAGCAGCTACGGGTCTTCCACTGAAGCTTTCTTT
-	TRBJ2-7	TRBV28	CASSLIDTVSYEQYF	TGTGCCAGCAGCCTTATCGACACTGTCTCCTACGAGCAGTACTTC
TRBD2	TRBJ2-7	TRBV7-7	CASSPAAGGLGEQYF	TGTGCCAGCAGCCCCGCAGCGGGGGGCCTAGGCGAGCAGTACTTC
-	TRBJ2-4	TRBV6-5	CASSSRHSAKNIQYF	TGTGCCAGCAGTTCGAGACATTCAGCCAAAAACATTCAGTACTTC
TRBD2	TRBJ2-5	TRBV25-1	CASSAGLVGGGETQYF	TGTGCCAGCAGTGCAGGACTAGTGGGTGGAGGAGAGACCCAGTACTTC
TRBD1	TRBJ1-1	TRBV19	CASSMFRGAKGQNTEAFF	TGTGCCAGTAGTATGTTCAGGGGGGCGAAGGGGCAGAACACTGAAGCTTTCTTT
-	TRBJ2-7	TRBV25-1	CASTRGGSYEQYF	TGTGCCAGCACCCGAGGGGGTTCCTACGAGCAGTACTTC
TRBD1	TRBJ1-5	TRBV5-1	CASSLGDSQNQPQHF	TGCGCCAGCAGCTTGGGGGACAGCCAAAATCAGCCCCAGCATTTT
TRBD1	TRBJ1-2	TRBV5-1	CASTYERGQDGYTF	TGCGCCAGCACCTACGAGAGGGGGCAGGATGGCTACACCTTC
-	TRBJ1-1	TRBV4-3	CASSHSDRSNTEAFF	TGCGCCAGCAGCCACTCCGACAGGTCGAACACTGAAGCTTTCTTT
-	TRBJ1-2	TRBV5-5	CASRGVGARENYGYTF	TGTGCCAGCAGGGGGGTGGGGGCCAGGGAAAACTATGGCTACACCTTC
-	TRBJ2-1	TRBV10-2	CASSDPGLHYNEQFF	TGCGCCAGCAGTGACCCGGGACTCCACTACAATGAGCAGTTCTTC
TRBD1	TRBJ1-1	TRBV6-5	CASSRDSTLATEAFF	TGTGCCAGCAGTCGGGACAGTACCTTGGCCACTGAAGCTTTCTTT